The present entry profiles one T cell receptor beta chain with its context. The table came from immunoSEQ multiplex PCR; TCRdb's copy has only in-frame clones and leaves some out. The table shows tens of thousands of clones, with about nine tenths occurring only once. The CDR3 is 14 amino acids. Trimming removed 5 bases from V and 1 base from J; junction bases left unmatched: 3. The germline gives CDR1 MNHNS, CDR2 SASEGT. The sample is drawn from a study of OX40 agonist ivuxolimab in advanced cancers. V is TRBV6-1 and J is TRBJ2-7, with 9 positions matching TRBD2. The receptor was isolated from an adult with an advanced solid tumor such as melanoma, head and neck, liver or kidney cancer. Sequencing used CD4+ or CD8+ T cells sorted from blood, obtained in a trial of the OX40 agonist ivuxolimab. CDR3 nucleotide sequence: TGTGCCAGCAGTAAGCGGGGGGCTTCCTACGAGCAGTACTTC. Protein: CASSKRGASYEQYF.